This T cell receptor beta chain was captured by sequencing in a study of blood T cell repertoires in COVID-19. For the study at large: Samples taken during acute and convalescent COVID-19 were collected in the United States, Italy and Spain. Sources were T cells, B-cell-depleted T cells, or PBMCs; the material itself was cDNA or gDNA.

Original handling: Counts of nucleated cells, estimated from reference gene primer amplification, were obtained. Assay: immunoSEQ multiplex PCR; the TCRdb copy retains only in-frame clones and omits some. V and J calls and clone size are copied from that table; D and trimming were computed from the DNA. Here the sample spans approximately 150,000 clones, 70% to 85% being singletons. CDR1 and CDR2 from the germline V gene are MDHEN and SYDVKM. The CDR3 has 12 residues. Trimming took off 2 bases at V and 5 bases at J, with 6 bases between the two ends. The receptor was derived from a woman in her forties or fifties in a cohort sampled during active or convalescent COVID-19. V gene TRBV28 combines with J gene TRBJ1-2; D is undetermined. Sequenced material: peripheral blood. DNA of the CDR3: TGTGCCAGCAGTTTAGGCGGGTATGGCTACACCTTC. Translated: CASSLGGYGYTF.